This TCR beta chain was recovered during a study of beta chain features in type 1 diabetes (dated by TCRdb to 2016 to 2019). With respect to the entire study: Patients and healthy donors did not differ in mean age, gender distribution, total cell number or subset yield. A total of under 120,000,000 sorted cells were examined across all samples, and RNA yield correlated strongly with the number of cells per subset. In the study, TCRB repertoires of sorted circulating CD4+ T cell subsets from recently diagnosed type 1 diabetes patients were compared with those of matched healthy donors. Regulatory and stem cell-like memory subsets were isolated from only 8 patients and roughly 8 healthy donors, whereas naive and central memory subsets came from all 30 or so donors.

This clone was found a few times. The antigen it binds to is not known. No base qualities exist here, and no much larger clone lies one base off it. The High Capacity cDNA Reverse Transcription Kit was used to reverse transcribe all of the isolated RNA, meaning that expressed TCRB transcripts were what got sequenced. Deep immunoSEQ sequencing was performed on naive, central memory and regulatory T cell samples, with an average of roughly 4 million total reads per sample. After sorted cells were lysed in RLT buffer, RNA was extracted with DNase-treated RNeasy Micro or Mini kits, with the choice depending on cell number. Each cell subset was processed on its own to prevent cross-contamination, while patient and healthy donor samples were processed together. The immunoSEQ multiplex PCR was used to amplify TCRB sequences from cDNA, yielding 87-bp fragments that span the CDR3 region. The amplicons were sequenced using the Illumina HiSeq platform. In the paper's pipeline: Synthetic template baselines were used to correct PCR bias computationally, reads within Hamming distance 2 were collapsed, and singletons that could not be merged were discarded. By aligning reads against IMGT, V, D and J genes, CDR3 length, and insertions or deletions at six rearrangement sites were assigned. Within each subset, clonotype counts were normalized to the number of sorted cells before true diversity and Gini coefficients were calculated with the tcR R package. The overlap coefficient, calculated on TCRB nucleotide sequences, was used to quantify repertoire sharing. Out-of-frame TCRB sequences from naive cells were analyzed to stand in for the pre-selection repertoire. Not all clones reach the TCRdb copy of this immuneACCESS table, which keeps in-frame sequences only. Checked studies attribute under half of the gap to unresolved V genes and leave the rest unexplained. V and J calls plus clone size are reproduced from that table; the DNA served to infer D and trimming. Within this sample are hundreds of thousands of clones, with approximately 30% of them counted one time only. The ten largest make up around 0.065% of the sample.

Each donor gave one peripheral blood draw, averaging roughly 0.11 L, which was collected into heparinised tubes. A BD FACSAria II and a panel including CD45RO, CCR7, CD25, CD127, CD95 and CD27 were used to sort naive, central memory, regulatory and stem cell-like memory CD4+ T cells. All sorted populations exceeded 95% purity. Right away, PBMCs were isolated by Lymphoprep density gradient centrifugation and were stained directly, with no culture step. Samples were stained and sorted in pairs, with one healthy donor and one patient per experiment, so that batch effects were minimized. The CDR1 and CDR2 encoded by the germline V gene (reference sequence) are MNHEY and SMNVEV. Between the V and J ends, shortened by 2 bases and 0 bases respectively, the junction contains 6 bases. From the cysteine up to the phenylalanine, the CDR3 has a length of 14 residues. Left in the record is the CDR3 DNA by itself, 42 bases read in frame from the first base.

The research as a whole found: Type 1 diabetes patients showed a moderate but significant shortening of TCRB CDR3 length in all four CD4+ subsets. Fewer insertions and more nucleotide deletions at VDJ recombination sites were observed in patients with type 1 diabetes, implying thymic rearrangement abnormalities. PCR may preferentially amplify shorter templates, but because patient and control samples were amplified and corrected together, any resulting skew would affect both groups equally. Naive, central memory and regulatory TCRB repertoires appeared to be more similar among patients than among healthy donors. Because cDNA was sequenced instead of genomic DNA, activated cells with high expression could be over-represented, although the groups did not differ in activation or CD3 levels. Because small numbers of individuals were included in the HLA sub-analyses, any influence of HLA type on TCRB rearrangement was left unresolved.

Source material: naive CD4+ T cells from blood. The sample's cell subset or site, from its label and the paper: true naive CD4+ T cells. Rearrangement joined TRBV27 to TRBJ2-3; the D gene identity is not certain. This receptor was identified in a man aged 18 to 29 in good health. The DNA reads TGTGCCAGCAGTTTAGAACAGAGCACAGATACGCAGTATTTT. The resulting protein is CASSLEQSTDTQYF.